The 6 T cell receptor beta chains presented below share a single source sample, sequenced in a study of T-cell reconstitution after alpha-beta-depleted transplantation in children. Using unique molecular identifiers, the investigators prepared the TCRbeta library. TCRdb reprocessed the PCR reads with MiXCR, giving one entry per CDR3 protein. The sample comprises about 290,000 distinct CDR3 sequences, 10% of which are singletons, and 7% to 9.5% rests with the top ten. The input for sequencing was PBMCs, taken before TCRalphabeta/CD19-depleted stem cell transplant. Receptors originate from a boy under two years old with acute myeloid leukemia, due to receive a stem cell transplant.

This clonotype was picked up a small number of times. The rearrangement links TRBV12-3 or TRBV12-4 to TRBJ1-2; no clear D. The CDR3 is made up of 14 amino acids. V shed 1 base and J shed 8 bases, with 14 bases lying between them. CDR3 bases: TGTGCCAGCAGTTTAGGGCTGGGAAGATGGGGCTACACCTTC. This gives the protein CASSLGLGRWGYTF.

This clonotype was seen ten or more times. The chain uses TRBV20-1 and TRBJ2-4; 7 positions match TRBD1. The germline gives CDR1 DFQATT, CDR2 SNEGSKA (reference sequence). Unmatched junction bases numbered 3, after V lost 3 bases and J lost 1 base. The CDR3 totals 14 residues. The CDR3 region has the DNA TGCAGTGCTAGTCTACAGGGGGCCAAAAACATTCAGTACTTC. It is translated as CSASLQGAKNIQYF.

DNA of the CDR3: TGTGCCAGCAGCCCTACAGGGGTGGTGGCCAAAAACATTCAGTACTTC. It encodes CASSPTGVVAKNIQYF. The chain links TRBV28 to TRBJ2-4, with 7 positions matching TRBD1. V was clipped by 6 bases and J by 1 base; unmatched bases: 9. This CDR3 comprises 16 residues. Germline lookup yields CDR1 MDHEN and CDR2 SYDVKM.

The genes are TRBV10-3 and TRBJ2-7, with TRBD2 matching over 13 bases. Looked up from germline, CDR1 is ENHRY and CDR2 is SYGVKD. This CDR3 comprises 13 residues. V shed 6 bases and J 9 bases; nucleotides not matched to a gene: 5. The CDR3 region is CAISGTSGIGQYF. As DNA, the CDR3 is TGTGCCATCAGCGGGACTAGCGGGATAGGGCAGTACTTC.

This clonotype has at least ten counts. The CDR3, as DNA: TGCGCCAGCAGCTTGGCCGGGACGGGGGCCAACTCCTACGAGCAGTACTTC. This gives the protein CASSLAGTGANSYEQYF. This sequence joins TRBV5-1 and TRBJ2-7; D tentatively reads TRBD1 or TRBD2 (6 bases each). V shed 0 bases and J shed 0 bases, with 16 bases lying between them. This CDR3 comprises 17 residues. Per the germline V gene, CDR1 is SGHRS and CDR2 is YFSETQ.

This clonotype has ten or more counts. The CDR3 DNA is TGTGCCACCAGTGATCGCGCGACTAGCACAGATACGCAGTATTTT. It is translated as CATSDRATSTDTQYF. The rearrangement links TRBV24-1 to TRBJ2-3; D unresolved. Germline lookup yields CDR1 KGHDR and CDR2 SFDVKD. V was trimmed by 3 bases and J by 0 bases, leaving 9 bases between them. The CDR3 extends over 15 amino acids.